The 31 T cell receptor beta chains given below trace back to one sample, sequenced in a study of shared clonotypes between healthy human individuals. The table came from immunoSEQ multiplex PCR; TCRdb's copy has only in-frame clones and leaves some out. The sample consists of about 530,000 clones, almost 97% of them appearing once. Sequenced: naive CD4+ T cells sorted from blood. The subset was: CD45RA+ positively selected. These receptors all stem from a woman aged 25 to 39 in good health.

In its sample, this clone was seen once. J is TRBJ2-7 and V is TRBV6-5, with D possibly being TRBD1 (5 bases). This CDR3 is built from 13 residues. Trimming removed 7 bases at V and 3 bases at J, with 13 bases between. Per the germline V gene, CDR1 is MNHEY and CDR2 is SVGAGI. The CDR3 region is CASMRSGNYEQYF. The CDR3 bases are TGTGCCAGCATGAGGTCAGGGAACTACGAGCAGTACTTC.

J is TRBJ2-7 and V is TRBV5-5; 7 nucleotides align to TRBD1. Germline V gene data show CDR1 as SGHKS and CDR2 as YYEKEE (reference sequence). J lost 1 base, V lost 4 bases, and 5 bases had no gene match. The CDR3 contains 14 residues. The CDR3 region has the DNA TGTGCCAGCAGCCTGGACAGGCCGTCCTACGAGCAGTACTTC. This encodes CASSLDRPSYEQYF.

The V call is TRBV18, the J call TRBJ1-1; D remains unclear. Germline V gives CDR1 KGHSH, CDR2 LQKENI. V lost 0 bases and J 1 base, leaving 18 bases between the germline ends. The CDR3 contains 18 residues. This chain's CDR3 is CASSPPGGFSPRNTEAFF. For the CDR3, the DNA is TGTGCCAGCTCACCACCAGGCGGGTTTAGCCCCCGGAACACTGAAGCTTTCTTT.

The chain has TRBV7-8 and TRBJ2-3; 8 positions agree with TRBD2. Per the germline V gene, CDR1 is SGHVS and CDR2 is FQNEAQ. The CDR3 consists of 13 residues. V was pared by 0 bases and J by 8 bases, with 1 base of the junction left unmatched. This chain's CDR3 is CASSLAGTSTQYF. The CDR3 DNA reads TGTGCCAGCAGCTTAGCGGGGACTAGTACGCAGTATTTT.

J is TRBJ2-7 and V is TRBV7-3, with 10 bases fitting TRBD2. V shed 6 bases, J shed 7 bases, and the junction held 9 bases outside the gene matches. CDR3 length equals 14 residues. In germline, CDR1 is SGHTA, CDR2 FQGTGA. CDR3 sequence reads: CASRASGRGQEQYF. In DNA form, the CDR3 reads TGTGCCAGCAGGGCGAGCGGGAGGGGGCAAGAGCAGTACTTC.

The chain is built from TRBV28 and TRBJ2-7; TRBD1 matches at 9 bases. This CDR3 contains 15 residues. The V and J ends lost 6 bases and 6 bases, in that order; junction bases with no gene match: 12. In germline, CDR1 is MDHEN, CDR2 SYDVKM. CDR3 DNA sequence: TGTGCCAGCAGCCCGGGACAGGGATTCTATAGCGAGCAGTACTTC. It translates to CASSPGQGFYSEQYF.

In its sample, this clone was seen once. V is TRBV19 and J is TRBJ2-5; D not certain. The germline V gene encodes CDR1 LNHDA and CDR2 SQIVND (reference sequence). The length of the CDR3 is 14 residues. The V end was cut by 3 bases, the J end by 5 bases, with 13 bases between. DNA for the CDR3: TGTGCCAGTAGTATCTCCAGGCGACGGGAGACCCAGTACTTC. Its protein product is CASSISRRRETQYF.

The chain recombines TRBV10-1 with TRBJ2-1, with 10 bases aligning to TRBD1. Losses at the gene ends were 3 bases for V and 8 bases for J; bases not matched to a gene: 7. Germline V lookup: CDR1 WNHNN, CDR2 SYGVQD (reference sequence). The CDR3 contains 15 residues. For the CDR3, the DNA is TGCGCCAGCAGTGAACCGGGACAGGGGCGCTATGAGCAGTTCTTC. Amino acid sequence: CASSEPGQGRYEQFF.

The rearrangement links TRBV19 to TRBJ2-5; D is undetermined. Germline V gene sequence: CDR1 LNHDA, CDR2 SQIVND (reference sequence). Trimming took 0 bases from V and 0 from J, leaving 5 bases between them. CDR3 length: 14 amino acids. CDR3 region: CASSIDRYQETQYF. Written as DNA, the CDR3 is TGTGCCAGTAGTATAGATCGATACCAAGAGACCCAGTACTTC.

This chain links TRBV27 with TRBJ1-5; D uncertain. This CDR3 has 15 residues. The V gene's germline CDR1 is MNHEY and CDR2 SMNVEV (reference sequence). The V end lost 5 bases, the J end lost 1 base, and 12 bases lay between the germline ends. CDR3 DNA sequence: TGTGCCAGCAGTACTGGGATTGGGAGCAATCAGCCCCAGCATTTT. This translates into CASSTGIGSNQPQHF.

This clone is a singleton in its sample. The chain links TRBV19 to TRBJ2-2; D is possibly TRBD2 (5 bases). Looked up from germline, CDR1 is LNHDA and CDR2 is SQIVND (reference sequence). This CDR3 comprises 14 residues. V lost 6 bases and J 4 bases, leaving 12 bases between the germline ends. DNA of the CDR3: TGTGCCAGTAGGTCAGCGGCGGGCACCGGGGAGCTGTTTTTT. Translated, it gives CASRSAAGTGELFF.

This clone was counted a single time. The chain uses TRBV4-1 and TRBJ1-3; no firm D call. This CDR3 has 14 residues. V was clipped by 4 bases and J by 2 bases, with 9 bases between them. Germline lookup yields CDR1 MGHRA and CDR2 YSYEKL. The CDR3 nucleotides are TGCGCCAGCAGCCGAACAGAGCCTGGAAACACCATATATTTT. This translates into CASSRTEPGNTIYF.

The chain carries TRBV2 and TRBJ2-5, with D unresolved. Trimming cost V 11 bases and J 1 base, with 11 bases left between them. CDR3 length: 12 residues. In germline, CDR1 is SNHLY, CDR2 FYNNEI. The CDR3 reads CAGSDGQETQYF. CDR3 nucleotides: TGTGCCGGATCGGACGGCCAAGAGACCCAGTACTTC.

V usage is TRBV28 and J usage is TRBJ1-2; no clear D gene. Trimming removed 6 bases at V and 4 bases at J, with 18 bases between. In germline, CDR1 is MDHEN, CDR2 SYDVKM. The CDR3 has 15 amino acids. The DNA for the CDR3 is TGTGCCAGCAGCAACCCTTTTCTCCACGCCTATGGCTACACCTTC. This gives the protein CASSNPFLHAYGYTF.

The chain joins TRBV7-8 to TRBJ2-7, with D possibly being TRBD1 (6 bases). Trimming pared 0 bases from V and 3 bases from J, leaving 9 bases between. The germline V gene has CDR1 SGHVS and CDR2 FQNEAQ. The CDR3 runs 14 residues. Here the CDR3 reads CASSLAGALYEQYF. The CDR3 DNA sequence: TGTGCCAGCAGCTTAGCGGGGGCCCTCTACGAGCAGTACTTC.

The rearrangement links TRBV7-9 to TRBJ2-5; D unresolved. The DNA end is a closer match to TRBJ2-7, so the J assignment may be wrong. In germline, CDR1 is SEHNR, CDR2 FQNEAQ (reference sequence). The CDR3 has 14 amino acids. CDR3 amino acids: CASSFFGSSYEQYF. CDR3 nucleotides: TGTGCCAGCAGCTTTTTCGGCAGCTCCTACGAGCAGTACTTC.

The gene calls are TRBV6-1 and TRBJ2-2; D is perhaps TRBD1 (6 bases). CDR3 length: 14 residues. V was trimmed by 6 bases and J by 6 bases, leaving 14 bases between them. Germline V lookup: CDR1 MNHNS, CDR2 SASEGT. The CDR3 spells CASREQGNAGELFF. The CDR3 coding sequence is TGTGCCAGCAGAGAACAGGGCAACGCCGGGGAGCTGTTTTTT.

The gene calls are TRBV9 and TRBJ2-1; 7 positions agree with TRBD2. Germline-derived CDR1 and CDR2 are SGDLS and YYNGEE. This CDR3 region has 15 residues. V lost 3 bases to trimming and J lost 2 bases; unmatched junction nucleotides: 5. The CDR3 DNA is TGTGCCAGCAGCGCGACTAGCAATCCCTACAATGAGCAGTTCTTC. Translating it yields CASSATSNPYNEQFF.

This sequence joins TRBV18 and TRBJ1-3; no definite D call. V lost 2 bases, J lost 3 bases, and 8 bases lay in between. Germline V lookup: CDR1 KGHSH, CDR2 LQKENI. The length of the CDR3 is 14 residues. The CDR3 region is CASSPEADGNTIYF. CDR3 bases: TGTGCCAGCTCACCAGAGGCAGATGGAAACACCATATATTTT.

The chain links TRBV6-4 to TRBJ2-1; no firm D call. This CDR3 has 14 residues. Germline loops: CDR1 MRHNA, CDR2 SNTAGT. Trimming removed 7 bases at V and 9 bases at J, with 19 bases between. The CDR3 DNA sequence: TGTGCCAGCACCAGCCGGCACGCCATGGGTGAGCAGTTCTTC. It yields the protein CASTSRHAMGEQFF.

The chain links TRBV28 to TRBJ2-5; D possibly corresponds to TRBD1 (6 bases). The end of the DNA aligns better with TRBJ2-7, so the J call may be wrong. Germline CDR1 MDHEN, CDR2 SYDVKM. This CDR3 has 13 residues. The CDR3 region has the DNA TGTGCCAGCAGTTTAGAAGGGGGCTACGAGCAGTACTTC. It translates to CASSLEGGYEQYF.

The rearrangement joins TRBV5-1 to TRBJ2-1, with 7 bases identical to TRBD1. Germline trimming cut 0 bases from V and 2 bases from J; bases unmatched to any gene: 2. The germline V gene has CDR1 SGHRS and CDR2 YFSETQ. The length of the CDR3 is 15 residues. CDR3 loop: CASSLVTGAYNEQFF. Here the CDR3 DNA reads TGCGCCAGCAGCTTGGTTACAGGGGCCTACAATGAGCAGTTCTTC.

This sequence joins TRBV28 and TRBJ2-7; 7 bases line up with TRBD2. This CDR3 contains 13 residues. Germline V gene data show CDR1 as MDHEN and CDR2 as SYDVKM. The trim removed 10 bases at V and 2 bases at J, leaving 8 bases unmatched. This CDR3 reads CATQAGYPYEQYF. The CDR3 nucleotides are TGTGCCACACAAGCGGGATACCCCTACGAGCAGTACTTC.

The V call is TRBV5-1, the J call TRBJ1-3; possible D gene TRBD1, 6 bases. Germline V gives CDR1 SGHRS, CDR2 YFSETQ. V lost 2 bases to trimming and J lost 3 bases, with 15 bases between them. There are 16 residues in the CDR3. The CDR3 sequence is CASSFDRTAVGNTIYF. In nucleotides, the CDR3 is TGCGCCAGCAGCTTTGATCGGACAGCGGTTGGAAACACCATATATTTT.

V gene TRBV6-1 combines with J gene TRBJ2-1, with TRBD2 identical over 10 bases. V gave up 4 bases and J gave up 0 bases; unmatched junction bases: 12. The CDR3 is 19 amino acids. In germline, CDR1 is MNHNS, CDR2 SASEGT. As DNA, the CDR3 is TGTGCCAGCAGTGGGACTAGCGGACCACGCAGGGTCTCCTACAATGAGCAGTTCTTC. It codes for CASSGTSGPRRVSYNEQFF.

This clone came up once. The CDR3 is CASSLVLLAGVGNEQFF. The CDR3 nucleotides read TGTGCCAGCAGCTTGGTCCTCCTAGCGGGAGTGGGAAATGAGCAGTTCTTC. V and J are TRBV5-4 and TRBJ2-1; 10 bases map to TRBD2. The CDR3 extends over 17 amino acids. The V segment lost 0 bases and the J segment 7 bases; nucleotides outside the gene matches: 10. Germline lookup yields CDR1 SGHNT and CDR2 YYREEE (reference sequence).

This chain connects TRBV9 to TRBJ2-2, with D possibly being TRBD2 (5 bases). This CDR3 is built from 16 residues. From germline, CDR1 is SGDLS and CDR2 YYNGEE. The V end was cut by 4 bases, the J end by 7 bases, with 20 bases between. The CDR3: CASSKRERRRNGELFF. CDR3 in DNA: TGTGCCAGCAGCAAACGTGAACGGCGGAGGAACGGGGAGCTGTTTTTT.

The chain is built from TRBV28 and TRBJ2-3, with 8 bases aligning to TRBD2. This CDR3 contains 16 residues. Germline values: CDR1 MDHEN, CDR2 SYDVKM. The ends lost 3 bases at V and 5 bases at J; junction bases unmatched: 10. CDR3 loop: CASSFKGGRFRDTQYF. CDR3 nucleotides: TGTGCCAGCAGTTTTAAGGGCGGGAGGTTCAGAGATACGCAGTATTTT.

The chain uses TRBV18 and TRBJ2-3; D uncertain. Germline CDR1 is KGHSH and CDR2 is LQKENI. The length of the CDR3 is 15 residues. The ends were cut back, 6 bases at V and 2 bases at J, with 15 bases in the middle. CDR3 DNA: TGTGCCAGCTCCCCGGGCCAGGCGCCCACAGATACGCAGTATTTT. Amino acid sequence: CASSPGQAPTDTQYF.

CDR3 residues: CASSLYSGNTIYF. CDR3 bases: TGTGCCAGCAGTTTGTACTCTGGAAACACCATATATTTT. This chain links TRBV28 with TRBJ1-3, with D unclear. With 3 bases removed from V and 0 bases from J, the gap between germline ends came to 3 bases. From germline, CDR1 is MDHEN and CDR2 SYDVKM. This CDR3 contains 13 residues. Together with reference TRBV28 and TRBJ1-3, the CDR3 gives the full variable domain: DVKVTQSSRYLVKRTGEKVFLECVQDMDHENMFWYRQDPGLGLRLIYFSYDVKMKEKGDIPEGYSVSREKKERFSLILESASTNQTSMYLCASSLYSGNTIYFGEGSWLTVV.

CDR3 loop: CASTQDNTGELFF. In DNA, the CDR3 is TGTGCCAGCACCCAGGATAACACCGGGGAGCTGTTTTTT. This rearrangement joins TRBV5-6 to TRBJ2-2; D is ambiguous. Trimming cost V 6 bases and J 2 bases, with 8 bases left between them. CDR1 is SGHDT, CDR2 YYEEEE, per germline. The CDR3 is made up of 13 amino acids. The variable domain in full, completed from reference TRBV5-6 and TRBJ2-2, reads DAGVTQSPTHLIKTRGQQVTLRCSPKSGHDTVSWYQQALGQGPQFIFQYYEEEERQRGNFPDRFSGHQFPNYSSELNVNALLLGDSALYLCASTQDNTGELFFGEGSRLTVL.